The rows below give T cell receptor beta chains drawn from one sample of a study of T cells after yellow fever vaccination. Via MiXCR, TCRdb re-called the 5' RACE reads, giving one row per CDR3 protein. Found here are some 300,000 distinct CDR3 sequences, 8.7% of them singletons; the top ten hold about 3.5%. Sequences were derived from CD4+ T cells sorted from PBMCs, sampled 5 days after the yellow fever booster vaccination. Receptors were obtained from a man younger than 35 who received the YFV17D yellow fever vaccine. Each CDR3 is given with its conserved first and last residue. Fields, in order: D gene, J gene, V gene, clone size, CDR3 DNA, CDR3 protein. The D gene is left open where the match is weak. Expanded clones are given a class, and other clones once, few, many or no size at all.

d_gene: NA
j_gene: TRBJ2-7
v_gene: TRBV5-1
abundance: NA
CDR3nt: TGCGCCAGCAGCTTCGCAGGGCCCCTAGTCGAGCAGTACTTC
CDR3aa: CASSFAGPLVEQYF

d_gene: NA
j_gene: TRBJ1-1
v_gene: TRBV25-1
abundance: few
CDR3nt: TGTGCCAGCAGTTTGTCCACTGAAGCTTTCTTT
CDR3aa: CASSLSTEAFF

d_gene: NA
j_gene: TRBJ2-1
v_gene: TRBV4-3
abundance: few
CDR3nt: TGCGCCAGCAGCCAAGAGAGGGTCATTGTAAGAGGGCAGTTCTTC
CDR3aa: CASSQERVIVRGQFF

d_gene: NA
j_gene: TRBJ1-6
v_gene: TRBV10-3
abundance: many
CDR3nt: TGTGCCATCAGTGAGTCTGCAGCCTATAATTCACCCCTCCACTTT
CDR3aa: CAISESAAYNSPLHF

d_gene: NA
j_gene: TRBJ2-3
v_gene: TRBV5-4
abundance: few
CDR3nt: TGTGCCAGCAGACCGGACCCAACAGATACGCAGTATTTT
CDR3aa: CASRPDPTDTQYF

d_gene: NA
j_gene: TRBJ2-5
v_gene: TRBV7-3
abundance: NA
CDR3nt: TGTGCCAGCAGCTTAATGGGGACTCAAGAGACCCAGTACTTC
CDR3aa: CASSLMGTQETQYF

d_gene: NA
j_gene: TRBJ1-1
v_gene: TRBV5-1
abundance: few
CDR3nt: TGCGCCAGCAGCTTGGGGTATCCCACCTACACTGAAGCTTTCTTT
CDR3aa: CASSLGYPTYTEAFF

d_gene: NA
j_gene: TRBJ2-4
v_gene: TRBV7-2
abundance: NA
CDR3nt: TGTGCCAGCAGCACCACTGGGGCCATTCAGTACTTC
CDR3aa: CASSTTGAIQYF

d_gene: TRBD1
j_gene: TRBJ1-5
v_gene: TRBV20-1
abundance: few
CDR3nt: TGCGCACCCGGTGGGACAGGAGTTCTTCAGCCCCAGCATTTT
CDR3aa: CAPGGTGVLQPQHF

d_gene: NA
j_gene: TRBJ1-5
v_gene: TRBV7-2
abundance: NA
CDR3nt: TGTGCCAGCAGCTTCGGGCCTCAGCCCCAGCATTTT
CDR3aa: CASSFGPQPQHF

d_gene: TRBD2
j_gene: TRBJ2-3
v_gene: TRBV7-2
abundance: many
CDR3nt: TGTGCCAGCAGCGCCATAGCGGGGAGCACAGATACGCAGTATTTT
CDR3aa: CASSAIAGSTDTQYF

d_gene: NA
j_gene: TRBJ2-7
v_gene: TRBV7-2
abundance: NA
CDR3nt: TGTGCCAGCAGCTCATCCGGGAGTGACTACGAGCAGTACTTC
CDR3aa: CASSSSGSDYEQYF

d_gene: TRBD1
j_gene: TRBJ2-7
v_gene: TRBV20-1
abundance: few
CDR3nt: TGCAGTGCTAGAGACGCCGGGACAGTAGGAGGCTACGAGCAGTACTTC
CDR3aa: CSARDAGTVGGYEQYF

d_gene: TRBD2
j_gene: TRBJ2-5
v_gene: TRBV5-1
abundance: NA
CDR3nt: TGCGCCAGCAGCCTGGGACTAGCGGGCGATGAGACCCAGTACTTC
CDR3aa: CASSLGLAGDETQYF

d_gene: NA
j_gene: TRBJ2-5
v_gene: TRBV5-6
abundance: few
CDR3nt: TGTGCCAGCAGCCCCCGGGACTTCCAAGAGACCCAGTACTTC
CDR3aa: CASSPRDFQETQYF

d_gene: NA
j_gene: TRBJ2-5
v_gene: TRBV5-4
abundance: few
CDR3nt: TGTGCCAGCAGCCTTACAATACGGGGGACGGAGACCCAGTACTTC
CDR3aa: CASSLTIRGTETQYF

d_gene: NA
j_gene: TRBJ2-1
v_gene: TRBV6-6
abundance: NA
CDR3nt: TGTGCCAGCAGTTCCACCACCGGGACTCTCCAGGCTAGGCTCTTC
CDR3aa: CASSSTTGTLQARLF

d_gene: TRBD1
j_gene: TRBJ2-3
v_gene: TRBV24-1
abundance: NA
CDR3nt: TGTGCCACCTCTCGAGGGACAGGGACCACAGATACGCAGTATTTT
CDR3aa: CATSRGTGTTDTQYF

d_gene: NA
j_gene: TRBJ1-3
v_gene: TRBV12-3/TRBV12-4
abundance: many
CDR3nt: TGTGCCAGCAGTTTATTGGGCAATGGAAACACCATATATTTT
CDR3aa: CASSLLGNGNTIYF

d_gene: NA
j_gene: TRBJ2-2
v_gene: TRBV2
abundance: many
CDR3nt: TGTGCCAGCAGTGAACGTCCAACCAACACCGGGGAGCTGTTTTTT
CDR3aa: CASSERPTNTGELFF

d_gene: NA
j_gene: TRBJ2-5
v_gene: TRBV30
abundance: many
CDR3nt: TGTGCCTGGAGTGGGGCTAGCCAAGAGACCCAGTACTTC
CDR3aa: CAWSGASQETQYF

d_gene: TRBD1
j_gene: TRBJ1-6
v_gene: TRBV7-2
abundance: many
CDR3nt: TGTGCCAGCAGCTCGGGACAGTGGAATTCACCCCTCCACTTT
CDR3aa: CASSSGQWNSPLHF

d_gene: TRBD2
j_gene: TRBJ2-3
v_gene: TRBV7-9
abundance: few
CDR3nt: TGTGCCAGCAGCTTATCATGGGAGGGAGATACGCAGTATTTT
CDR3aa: CASSLSWEGDTQYF

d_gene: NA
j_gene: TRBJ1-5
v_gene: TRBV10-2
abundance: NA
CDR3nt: TGCGCCAGCAGCGAACAGGGATCGGTCTCGGCCCAGCATTTT
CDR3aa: CASSEQGSVSAQHF

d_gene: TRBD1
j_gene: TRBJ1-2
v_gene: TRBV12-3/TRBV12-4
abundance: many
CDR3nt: TGTGCCAGCAGCTCTCGCAGGGGGCAATACGGCTACACCTTC
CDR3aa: CASSSRRGQYGYTF

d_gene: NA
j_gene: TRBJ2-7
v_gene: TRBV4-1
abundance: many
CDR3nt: TGCGCCAGCAGCCAAGATTCCGGACAGTCCTGGCCCTACGAGCAGTACTTC
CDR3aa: CASSQDSGQSWPYEQYF

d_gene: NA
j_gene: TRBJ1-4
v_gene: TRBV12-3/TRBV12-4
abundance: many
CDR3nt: TGTGCCAGCAGTCTCCAGGTTGGGAGTAATGAAAAACTGTTTTTT
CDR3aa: CASSLQVGSNEKLFF

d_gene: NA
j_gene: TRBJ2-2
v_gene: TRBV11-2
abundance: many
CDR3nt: TGTGCCAGCAGCTTAGAGGCATCCGGGGAGCTGTTTTTT
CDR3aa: CASSLEASGELFF

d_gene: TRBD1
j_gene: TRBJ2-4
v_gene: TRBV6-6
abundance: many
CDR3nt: TGTGCCAGCAGTTACTCGACAGGGGTGCTAGCCAAAAACATTCAGTACTTC
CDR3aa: CASSYSTGVLAKNIQYF

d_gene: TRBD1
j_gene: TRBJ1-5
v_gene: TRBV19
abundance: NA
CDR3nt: TGTGCCAGTAGTCTCAACCCGGACAGGAATCAGCCCCAGCATTTT
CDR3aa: CASSLNPDRNQPQHF

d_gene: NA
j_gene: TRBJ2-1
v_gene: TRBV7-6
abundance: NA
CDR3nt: TGTGCCAGCAGCCCGACGGACACATACAATGAGCAGTTCTTC
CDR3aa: CASSPTDTYNEQFF

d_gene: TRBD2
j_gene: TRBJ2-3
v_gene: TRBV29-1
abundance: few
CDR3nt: TGCAGCGTTGCCACCTTGGCGGGGGGCACAGATACGCAGTATTTT
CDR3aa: CSVATLAGGTDTQYF

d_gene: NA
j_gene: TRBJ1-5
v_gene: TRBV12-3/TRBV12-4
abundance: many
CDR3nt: TGTGCCAGCAGTTTGGAGACACCGGTTCAGCCCCAGCATTTT
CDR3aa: CASSLETPVQPQHF

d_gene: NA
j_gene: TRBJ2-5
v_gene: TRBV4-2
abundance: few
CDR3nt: TGTGCCAGCAGCCAAGTTAGCGGACAAGAGACCCAGTACTTC
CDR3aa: CASSQVSGQETQYF

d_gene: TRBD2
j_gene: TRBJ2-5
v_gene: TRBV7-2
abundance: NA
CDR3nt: TGTGCCAGCAGCTTGGTGACTAGCGAGCGTGAGACCCAGTACTTC
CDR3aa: CASSLVTSERETQYF

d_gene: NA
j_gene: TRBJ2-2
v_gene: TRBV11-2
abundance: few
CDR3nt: TGTGCCAGCAGCTTGGTCCGGGGCCGGACCGGGGAGCTGTTTTTT
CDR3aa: CASSLVRGRTGELFF

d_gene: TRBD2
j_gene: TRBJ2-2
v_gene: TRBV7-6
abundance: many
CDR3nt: TGTGCCAGCAGCTTATTGACGGCGGGGGGGCTTGGCACCGGGGAGCTGTTTTTT
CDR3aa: CASSLLTAGGLGTGELFF

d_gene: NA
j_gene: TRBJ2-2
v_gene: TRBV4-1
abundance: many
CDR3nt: TGCGCCAGCAGCATCGACCACCCGAACACCGGGGAGCTGTTTTTT
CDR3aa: CASSIDHPNTGELFF

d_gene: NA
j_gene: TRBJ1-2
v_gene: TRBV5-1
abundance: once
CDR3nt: TGCGCCAGCAGCTTGGTTGCAGGGGAAGGGTATGGCTACACCTTC
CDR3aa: CASSLVAGEGYGYTF

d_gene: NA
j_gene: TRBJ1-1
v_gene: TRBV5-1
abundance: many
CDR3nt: TGCGCCAGCAGCTTACAGGGTCTGGGGTCGGGGGTGAACACTGAAGCTTTCTTT
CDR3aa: CASSLQGLGSGVNTEAFF

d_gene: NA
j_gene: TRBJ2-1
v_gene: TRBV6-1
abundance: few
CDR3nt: TGTGCCAGCAGTGATCGAACAGTGGGTGGTAGGAATGAGCAGTTCTTC
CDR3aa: CASSDRTVGGRNEQFF

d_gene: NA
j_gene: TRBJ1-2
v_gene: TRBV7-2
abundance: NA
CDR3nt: TGTGCCAGCAGCCCGAGGGCCAGGGGCGCGGGCTATGGCTACACCTTC
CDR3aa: CASSPRARGAGYGYTF

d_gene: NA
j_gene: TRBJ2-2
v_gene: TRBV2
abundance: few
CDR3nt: TGTGCCAGCAGTGAATTCACCGGGGAGCTGTTTTTT
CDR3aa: CASSEFTGELFF

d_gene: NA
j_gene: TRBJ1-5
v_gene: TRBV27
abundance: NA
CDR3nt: TGTGCCAGCAGACCGACAGGCTGGGCCAATCAGCCCCAGCATTTT
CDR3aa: CASRPTGWANQPQHF

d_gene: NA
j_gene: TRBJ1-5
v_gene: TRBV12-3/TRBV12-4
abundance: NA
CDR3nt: TGTGCCAGCAGCCCGACAGTTTCGGATCAGCCCCAGCATTTT
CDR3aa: CASSPTVSDQPQHF

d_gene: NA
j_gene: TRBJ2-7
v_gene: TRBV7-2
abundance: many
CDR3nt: TGTGCCAGCAGCTTAGGGTTCTACGAGCAGTACTTC
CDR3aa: CASSLGFYEQYF

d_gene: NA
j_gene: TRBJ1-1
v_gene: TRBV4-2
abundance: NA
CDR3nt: TGTGCCAGCAGCCAACTGGAGAACACTGAAGCTTTCTTT
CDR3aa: CASSQLENTEAFF

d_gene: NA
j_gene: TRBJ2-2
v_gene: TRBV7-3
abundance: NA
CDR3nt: TGTGCCAGCAGCTTATCTAGTACCGGGGAGCTGTTTTTT
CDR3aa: CASSLSSTGELFF

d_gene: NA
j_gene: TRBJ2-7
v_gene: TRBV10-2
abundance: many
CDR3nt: TGCGCCAGCAGTGCCCCCCGTTTGGGTTACGAGCAGTACTTC
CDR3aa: CASSAPRLGYEQYF